This T cell receptor (beta chain) was found in a study of cytomegalovirus exposure and HLA in healthy donors. PCR used 60 Vbeta primers and 13 Jbeta primers. Here immunoSEQ multiplex PCR was the method, and the copy in TCRdb shows in-frame clones only, minus some. With 31,000 or so clones in the sample, the ten largest clones hold around 4.5%. Germline CDR1 is GTSNPN and CDR2 is SVGIG (reference sequence). The CDR3 is 19 residues long. The V and J ends lost 2 bases and 0 bases, in that order; junction bases with no gene match: 14. The TCR sequence derives from a female donor in good health and CMV-seronegative. V gene TRBV30 combines with J gene TRBJ2-4; 9 bases align to TRBD1. Material: PBMCs. The CDR3 coding sequence is TGTGCCTGGAGTACCTGGACAGGGGAGTTAGTTGGAGCCAAAAACATTCAGTACTTC. Translating it yields CAWSTWTGELVGAKNIQYF. Variable domain in full (rest from reference TRBV30 and TRBJ2-4): SQTIHQWPATLVQPVGSPLSLECTVEGTSNPNLYWYRQAAGRGLQLLFYSVGIGQISSEVPQNLSASRPQDRQFILSSKKLLLSDSGFYLCAWSTWTGELVGAKNIQYFGAGTRLSVL.